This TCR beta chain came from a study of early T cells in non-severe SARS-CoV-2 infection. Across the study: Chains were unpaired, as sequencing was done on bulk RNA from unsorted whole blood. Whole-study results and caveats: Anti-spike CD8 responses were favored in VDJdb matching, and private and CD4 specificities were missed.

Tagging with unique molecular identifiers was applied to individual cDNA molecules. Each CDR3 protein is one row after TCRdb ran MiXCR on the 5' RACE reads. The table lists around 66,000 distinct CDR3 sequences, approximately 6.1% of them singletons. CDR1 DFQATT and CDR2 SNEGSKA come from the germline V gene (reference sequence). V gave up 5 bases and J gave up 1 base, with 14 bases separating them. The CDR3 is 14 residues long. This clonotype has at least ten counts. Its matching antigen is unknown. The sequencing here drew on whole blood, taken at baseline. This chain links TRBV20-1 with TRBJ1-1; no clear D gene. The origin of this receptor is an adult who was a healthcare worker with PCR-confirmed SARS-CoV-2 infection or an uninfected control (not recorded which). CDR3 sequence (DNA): TGCAGTGCTCAATGGACGTACTCGAACACTGAAGCTTTCTTT. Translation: CSAQWTYSNTEAFF.